The 27 T cell receptor beta chains in this list originate from one sample, sequenced in a study of T cells after yellow fever vaccination. TCRdb reprocessed the 5' RACE reads with MiXCR, giving one entry per CDR3 protein. The sample lists about 320,000 distinct CDR3 sequences; 9.5% to 12% were seen once. The source was CD4+ T cells sorted from PBMCs, collected 45 days after the yellow fever booster vaccination. These receptors all stem from a man aged 18-30 years who received the YFV17D yellow fever vaccine.

In this sample, this clonotype turned up a few times. The chain employs TRBV4-1 and TRBJ1-6; D is unclear. Germline V gene data show CDR1 as MGHRA and CDR2 as YSYEKL. The CDR3 length is 16 residues. Trimming cost V 4 bases and J 0 bases, with 10 bases left between them. CDR3: CASSLAEPSYNSPLHF. CDR3 coding DNA: TGCGCCAGCAGCCTAGCCGAACCCTCCTATAATTCACCCCTCCACTTT.

This clonotype has a handful of counts. The genes are TRBV6-5 and TRBJ1-4; 7 positions match TRBD1. The CDR3 sequence is 12 residues long. After removal of 6 bases from V and 8 bases from J, the junction contained 3 bases not matched to a gene. Germline loops: CDR1 MNHEY, CDR2 SVGAGI. CDR3 protein: CASRTGPEKLFF. Here the CDR3 DNA reads TGTGCCAGCAGGACAGGGCCCGAAAAACTGTTTTTT.

This clonotype was counted a few times. The chain employs TRBV27 and TRBJ2-2, with D perhaps matching TRBD2 (5 bases). This CDR3 spans 14 amino acids. V dropped 5 bases and J dropped 7 bases, with 14 bases sitting between them. Germline-derived CDR1 and CDR2 are MNHEY and SMNVEV (reference sequence). The CDR3 nucleotides are TGTGCCAGCAGTATACTCACACGGGGCGGGGAGCTGTTTTTT. It encodes CASSILTRGGELFF.

The sample holds a few counts of this clonotype. This chain uses TRBV6-2 or TRBV6-3 with TRBJ2-1; TRBD2 is a possible D gene (6 bases). CDR1 and CDR2 (germline): MNHEY, SVGEGT. V lost 2 bases and J 8 bases, leaving 16 bases between the germline ends. There are 15 residues in the CDR3. CDR3 DNA sequence: TGTGCCAGCAGTTACCGGCCCTCGGGGGTCTATGAGCAGTTCTTC. Its protein is CASSYRPSGVYEQFF.

This clonotype was recorded a few times. V is TRBV5-5 and J is TRBJ1-2; D gene unclear. This CDR3 spans 14 amino acids. From germline, CDR1 is SGHKS and CDR2 YYEKEE (reference sequence). The V gene lost 4 bases and the J gene lost 1 base, with 11 bases spanning the gap. The CDR3 is CASSLRGNNYGYTF. In nucleotides, the CDR3 is TGTGCCAGCAGCCTGCGAGGGAATAACTATGGCTACACCTTC.

In DNA form, the CDR3 reads TGTGCCTGGAATACTAATAGCAATCAGCCCCAGCATTTT. This gives the protein CAWNTNSNQPQHF. The gene calls are TRBV30 and TRBJ1-5; D not certain. The CDR3 has 13 amino acids. V was pared by 4 bases and J by 0 bases, with 7 bases between. CDR1 is GTSNPN, CDR2 SVGIG, per germline (reference sequence).

Written as DNA, the CDR3 is TGTGCCAGCAGTTGGGGCATTAACTATGGCTACACCTTC. Amino acids: CASSWGINYGYTF. This chain uses TRBV12-3 or TRBV12-4 with TRBJ1-2; a possible D gene is TRBD1 (5 bases). The CDR3 has 13 amino acids. V shed 4 bases and J shed 1 base, with 7 bases lying between them.

This clonotype was found once. V and J are TRBV18 and TRBJ1-6; 7 positions match TRBD1. The CDR3 is made up of 16 amino acids. Germline values: CDR1 KGHSH, CDR2 LQKENI. The J segment lost 7 bases and the V segment lost 6 bases, leaving 12 bases of the junction unmatched. This chain's CDR3 is CASSRATGAQNSPLHF. The DNA for the CDR3 is TGTGCCAGCTCCCGCGCTACAGGGGCGCAGAATTCACCCCTCCACTTT.

This clonotype was detected only a few times. The V call is TRBV6-6, the J call TRBJ1-5, with 7 bases aligning to TRBD1. V shed 7 bases, J shed 3 bases, and the junction held 12 bases outside the gene matches. The length of the CDR3 is 16 residues. Germline CDR1 is MNHNY and CDR2 is SVGAGI (reference sequence). The chain's CDR3 is CASIAARGQNNQPQHF. As DNA, the CDR3 is TGTGCCAGCATTGCTGCGAGGGGGCAGAACAATCAGCCCCAGCATTTT.

This clonotype was seen more than once but under ten times. The chain uses TRBV6-2 or TRBV6-3 and TRBJ1-5; D remains ambiguous. The ends were cut back, 0 bases at V and 2 bases at J, with 8 bases in the middle. This CDR3 contains 15 residues. CDR1 is MNHEY, CDR2 SVGEGT, per germline. This chain's CDR3 is CASSYSGFRNQPQHF. DNA of the CDR3: TGTGCCAGCAGTTACTCGGGGTTTCGCAATCAGCCCCAGCATTTT.

V is TRBV20-1 and J is TRBJ2-3; 7 bases are shared with TRBD2. The CDR3 has 14 residues. Trimming took 3 bases from V and 2 from J; bases not matched to a gene: 5. Germline V gives CDR1 DFQATT, CDR2 SNEGSKA (reference sequence). Here the CDR3 reads CSASSGGDTDTQYF. CDR3 sequence (DNA): TGCAGTGCTAGCTCGGGGGGAGACACAGATACGCAGTATTTT.

The rearrangement joins TRBV24-1 to TRBJ2-3; D gene uncertain. The germline V gene encodes CDR1 KGHDR and CDR2 SFDVKD. The CDR3 runs 18 residues. V gave up 0 bases and J gave up 4 bases, with 19 bases separating them. The CDR3 bases are TGTGCCACCAGTGATTTGAAACGGAACCTCCAGAAGGCAGATACGCAGTATTTT. It encodes CATSDLKRNLQKADTQYF.

V gene TRBV6-1 combines with J gene TRBJ2-2; 8 nucleotides line up with TRBD1. The CDR3 runs 14 residues. Trimming took 8 bases from V and 5 from J; bases not matched to a gene: 7. The V gene's germline CDR1 is MNHNS and CDR2 SASEGT. CDR3 in DNA: TGTGCCAGCTCTCGGACAGGGAGGACCGGGGAGCTGTTTTTT. This translates into CASSRTGRTGELFF.

The sample holds a few counts of this clonotype. The V and J genes are TRBV4-3 and TRBJ1-5; D perhaps matches TRBD1 (5 bases). The germline V gene has CDR1 LGHNA and CDR2 YSLEER. This CDR3 is 13 amino acids long. V was trimmed by 2 bases and J by 6 bases, leaving 8 bases between them. CDR3 coding DNA: TGCGCCAGCAGCCAAATTCAGGGTCAGCCCCAGCATTTT. Translating gives CASSQIQGQPQHF.

In this sample, this clonotype turned up a few times. In DNA form, the CDR3 reads TGTGCCAGCAGTGAAGCACACGGGGGAGATACGCAGTATTTT. Protein product: CASSEAHGGDTQYF. V and J are TRBV2 and TRBJ2-3; a weak D match, TRBD2 (6 bases). The V gene lost 0 bases and the J gene lost 5 bases, with 9 bases spanning the gap. The CDR3 loop spans 14 amino acids. Germline V gene lookup returns CDR1 SNHLY and CDR2 FYNNEI. Full variable domain (outside the CDR3, taken from reference TRBV2 and TRBJ2-3): EPEVTQTPSHQVTQMGQEVILRCVPISNHLYFYWYRQILGQKVEFLVSFYNNEISEKSEIFDDQFSVERPDGSNFTLKIRSTKLEDSAMYFCASSEAHGGDTQYFGPGTRLTVL.

This clonotype was seen repeatedly, ten times or more. The J gene is TRBJ2-5, the V gene TRBV20-1, with 10 bases identical to TRBD2. This CDR3 region has 14 residues. The V gene's germline CDR1 is DFQATT and CDR2 SNEGSKA (reference sequence). Trimming at V came to 3 bases and at J to 5 bases, leaving 6 bases not matched to a gene. In DNA, the CDR3 is TGCAGTGCTAGTTGGCTAGCGGGGGTTGAGACCCAGTACTTC. This encodes CSASWLAGVETQYF.

The rearrangement joins TRBV27 to TRBJ2-3; D ambiguous. The V and J ends lost 8 bases and 2 bases respectively, with 14 bases between them. The CDR3 consists of 14 residues. Looked up from germline, CDR1 is MNHEY and CDR2 is SMNVEV (reference sequence). CDR3 coding DNA: TGTGCCAGCGGACCCGGCATATTCACAGATACGCAGTATTTT. Its translation: CASGPGIFTDTQYF.

This clonotype has a handful of counts. This chain connects TRBV5-1 to TRBJ2-3; 7 bases line up with TRBD1. V dropped 7 bases and J dropped 4; count of bases not matched to a gene: 15. The CDR3 has 16 amino acids. Per the germline V gene, CDR1 is SGHRS and CDR2 is YFSETQ. The CDR3, as DNA: TGCGCCAGCGGTCTCGTGGGCAGGGGGTTGCCAGATACGCAGTATTTT. Protein product: CASGLVGRGLPDTQYF. The full variable domain, rest sourced from reference TRBV5-1 and TRBJ2-3, is KAGVTQTPRYLIKTRGQQVTLSCSPISGHRSVSWYQQTPGQGLQFLFEYFSETQRNKGNFPGRFSGRQFSNSRSEMNVSTLELGDSALYLCASGLVGRGLPDTQYFGPGTRLTVL.

This chain connects TRBV4-1 to TRBJ2-3, with 8 bases matching TRBD1. The CDR3 length is 16 residues. Per the germline V gene, CDR1 is MGHRA and CDR2 is YSYEKL. V was clipped by 6 bases and J by 10 bases; unmatched bases: 18. The CDR3 nucleotides read TGCGCCAGCAGACCTCCTTGGACAGGGCCCTCAGGGCCGCAGTATTTT. Residues: CASRPPWTGPSGPQYF.

This clonotype was observed at least ten times. The chain is built from TRBV10-3 and TRBJ2-3; possibly TRBD2 for D (5 bases). The CDR3 covers 14 residues. V lost 11 bases, J lost 0 bases, and 15 bases lay in between. Per germline, CDR1 ENHRY and CDR2 SYGVKD. The CDR3 protein is CAVLSGFSTDTQYF. CDR3 DNA: TGTGCCGTACTCTCGGGGTTTAGCACAGATACGCAGTATTTT.

The genes are TRBV7-2 and TRBJ1-2, with D unresolved. The V gene lost 5 bases and the J gene lost 2 bases, with 9 bases spanning the gap. This CDR3 is built from 13 residues. The germline CDR1 and CDR2 sequences are SGHTA and FQGNSA. CDR3 bases: TGTGCCAGCAGCCAGGAAGTAAACTATGGCTACACCTTC. It encodes CASSQEVNYGYTF.

The rearrangement uses TRBV5-5 and TRBJ1-2; D gene unclear. Germline V gene sequence: CDR1 SGHKS, CDR2 YYEKEE (reference sequence). V gave up 1 base and J gave up 5 bases, with 9 bases separating them. This CDR3 has 13 residues. CDR3 DNA sequence: TGTGCCAGCAGCTTGTCTCTCCAGTATGGCTACACCTTC. Amino acid sequence: CASSLSLQYGYTF.

This clonotype was picked up a small number of times. This chain joins TRBV18 and TRBJ2-1, with 8 bases that match TRBD1. Unmatched junction bases numbered 7, after V lost 4 bases and J lost 8 bases. The CDR3 spans 14 residues. In germline, CDR1 is KGHSH, CDR2 LQKENI. The chain's CDR3 is CASSLGQAPDEQFF. The CDR3 DNA reads as TGTGCCAGCTCACTGGGACAGGCGCCCGATGAGCAGTTCTTC.

In its sample, this clonotype was seen many times. The chain has TRBV28 and TRBJ1-5; tentative D call: TRBD1 (5 bases). CDR3 length equals 15 residues. Germline CDR1 and CDR2: MDHEN and SYDVKM. V was shortened by 8 bases and J by 2 bases, with 16 bases between the two germline ends. CDR3 protein: CASGATGPGNQPQHF. For the CDR3, the DNA is TGTGCCAGCGGGGCTACAGGACCCGGCAATCAGCCCCAGCATTTT.

This clonotype was counted a few times. CDR3 in DNA: TGCAGTGCTAGCGGCGGGGCCGGGCAAGAGACCCAGTACTTC. Its protein product is CSASGGAGQETQYF. The chain joins TRBV20-1 to TRBJ2-5; D is perhaps TRBD2 (6 bases). V was cut by 3 bases and J by 2 bases, with 13 bases left in between. From germline, CDR1 is DFQATT and CDR2 SNEGSKA (reference sequence). The CDR3 covers 14 residues.

V gene TRBV5-1 combines with J gene TRBJ2-3; TRBD2 might be the D (6 bases). In germline, CDR1 is SGHRS, CDR2 YFSETQ. V was shortened by 3 bases and J by 0 bases, with 8 bases between the two germline ends. The CDR3 is 14 residues long. In DNA, the CDR3 is TGCGCCAGCAGCTGGGGGACTAGCACAGATACGCAGTATTTT. Translating it yields CASSWGTSTDTQYF.

This clonotype was detected a few times. The genes are TRBV29-1 and TRBJ2-3, with 8 bases that match TRBD2. Germline CDR1 is SQVTM and CDR2 is ANQGSEA. This CDR3 has 15 amino acids. V gave up 3 bases and J gave up 0 bases; unmatched junction bases: 5. CDR3 sequence (DNA): TGCAGCGTTGAGACCGGGGGGGTGAGCACAGATACGCAGTATTTT. This translates into CSVETGGVSTDTQYF.